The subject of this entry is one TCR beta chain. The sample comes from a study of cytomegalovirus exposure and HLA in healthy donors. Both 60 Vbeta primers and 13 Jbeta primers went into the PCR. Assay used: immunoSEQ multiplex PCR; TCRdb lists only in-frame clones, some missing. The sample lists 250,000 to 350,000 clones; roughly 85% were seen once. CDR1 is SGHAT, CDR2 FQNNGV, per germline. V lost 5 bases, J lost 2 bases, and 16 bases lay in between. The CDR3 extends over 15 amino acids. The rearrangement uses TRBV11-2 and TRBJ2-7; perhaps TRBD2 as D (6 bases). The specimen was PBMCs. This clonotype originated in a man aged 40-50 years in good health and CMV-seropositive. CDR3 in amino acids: CASSLPLGEAYEQYF. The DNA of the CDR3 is TGTGCCAGCAGCCTACCTTTAGGGGAGGCCTACGAGCAGTACTTC.